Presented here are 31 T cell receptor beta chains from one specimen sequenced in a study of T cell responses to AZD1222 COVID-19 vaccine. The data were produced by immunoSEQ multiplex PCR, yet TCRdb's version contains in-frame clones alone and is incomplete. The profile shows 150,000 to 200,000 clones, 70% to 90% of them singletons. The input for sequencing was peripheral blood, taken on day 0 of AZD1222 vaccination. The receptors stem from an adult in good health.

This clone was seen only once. The CDR3 DNA is TGCGCCAGCAGCGAATGGGGCTTTAGAGGCAATCAGCCCCAGCATTTT. It translates to CASSEWGFRGNQPQHF. The genes are TRBV5-1 and TRBJ1-5, with D perhaps TRBD1 (5 bases). The CDR3 totals 16 residues. V lost 4 bases and J lost 2, with 16 bases in between. Germline assignment: CDR1 SGHRS and CDR2 YFSETQ. Using reference TRBV5-1 and TRBJ1-5 for the parts outside the CDR3, the full variable domain is KAGVTQTPRYLIKTRGQQVTLSCSPISGHRSVSWYQQTPGQGLQFLFEYFSETQRNKGNFPGRFSGRQFSNSRSEMNVSTLELGDSALYLCASSEWGFRGNQPQHFGDGTRLSIL.

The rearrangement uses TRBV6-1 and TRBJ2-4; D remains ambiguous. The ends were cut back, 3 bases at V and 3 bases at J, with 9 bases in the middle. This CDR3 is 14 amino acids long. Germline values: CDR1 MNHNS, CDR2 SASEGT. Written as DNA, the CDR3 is TGTGCCAGCAGTGATAGGTGGAGCAAAAACATTCAGTACTTC. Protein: CASSDRWSKNIQYF.

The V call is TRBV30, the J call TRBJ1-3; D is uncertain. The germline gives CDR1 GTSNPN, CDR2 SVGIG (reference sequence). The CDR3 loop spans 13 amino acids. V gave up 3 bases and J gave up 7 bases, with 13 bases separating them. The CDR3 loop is CAWSGSSANTIYF. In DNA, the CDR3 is TGTGCCTGGAGCGGGTCCTCGGCGAACACCATATATTTT. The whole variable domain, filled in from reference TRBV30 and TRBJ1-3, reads SQTIHQWPATLVQPVGSPLSLECTVEGTSNPNLYWYRQAAGRGLQLLFYSVGIGQISSEVPQNLSASRPQDRQFILSSKKLLLSDSGFYLCAWSGSSANTIYFGEGSWLTVV.

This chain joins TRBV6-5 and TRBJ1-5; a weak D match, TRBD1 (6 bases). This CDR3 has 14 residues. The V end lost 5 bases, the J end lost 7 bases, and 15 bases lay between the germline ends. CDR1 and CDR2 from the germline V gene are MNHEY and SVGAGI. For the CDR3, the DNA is TGTGCCAGCAGTCTCAACGCGCAGGGGCAGCCCCAGCATTTT. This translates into CASSLNAQGQPQHF.

CDR3 in DNA: TGTGCCAGCAGCCAAGATCGACTAGCGGGAGGACTCGACAATGAGCAGTTCTTC. Encoded protein: CASSQDRLAGGLDNEQFF. This chain links TRBV4-2 with TRBJ2-1, with TRBD2 identical over 13 bases. V trimming: 0 bases; J trimming: 5 bases; junction bases outside the gene matches: 7. CDR1 and CDR2 (germline): LGHNA, YNFKEQ. The CDR3 consists of 18 residues.

The CDR3 spells CASRDRGLGNQPQHF. The CDR3 DNA follows: TGTGCCAGCAGGGACAGGGGGCTGGGCAATCAGCCCCAGCATTTT. The chain links TRBV28 to TRBJ1-5; the match to TRBD1 covers 11 bases. CDR1 is MDHEN, CDR2 SYDVKM, per germline. CDR3 size: 15 residues. V trimming: 6 bases; J trimming: 2 bases; junction bases outside the gene matches: 3.

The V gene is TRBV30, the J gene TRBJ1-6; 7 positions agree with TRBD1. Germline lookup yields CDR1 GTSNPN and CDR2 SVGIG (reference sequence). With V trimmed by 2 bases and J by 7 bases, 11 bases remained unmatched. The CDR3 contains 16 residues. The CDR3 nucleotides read TGTGCCTGGAGTCCCAGGACAGGCCGTTGGAATTCACCCCTCCACTTT. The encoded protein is CAWSPRTGRWNSPLHF.

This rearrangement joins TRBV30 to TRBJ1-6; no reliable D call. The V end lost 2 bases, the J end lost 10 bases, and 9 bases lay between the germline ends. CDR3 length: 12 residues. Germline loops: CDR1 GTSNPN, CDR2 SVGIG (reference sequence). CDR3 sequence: CAWSSLGSPLHF. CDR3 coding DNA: TGTGCCTGGAGTTCACTAGGGTCACCCCTCCACTTT.

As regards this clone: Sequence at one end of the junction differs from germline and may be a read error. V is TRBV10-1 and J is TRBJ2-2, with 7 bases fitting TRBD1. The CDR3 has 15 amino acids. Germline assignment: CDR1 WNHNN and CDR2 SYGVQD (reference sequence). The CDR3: CARSRGGPNTGELFF. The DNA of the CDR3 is TGCGCCCGCAGTCGAGGGGGCCCGAACACCGGGGAGCTGTTTTTT.

CDR3 in amino acids: CASSPRFNYGYTF. The DNA of the CDR3 is TGTGCCAGCAGTCCGCGGTTTAACTATGGCTACACCTTC. This chain joins TRBV28 and TRBJ1-2; D unclear. CDR1 MDHEN and CDR2 SYDVKM come from the germline V gene. The CDR3 has 13 amino acids. V lost 5 bases and J lost 1, with 8 bases in between.

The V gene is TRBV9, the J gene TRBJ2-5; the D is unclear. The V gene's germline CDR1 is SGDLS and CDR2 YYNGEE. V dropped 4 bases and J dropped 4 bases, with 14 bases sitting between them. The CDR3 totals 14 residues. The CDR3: CASSLRGKLETQYF. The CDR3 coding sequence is TGTGCCAGCAGCCTCCGAGGCAAGCTAGAGACCCAGTACTTC. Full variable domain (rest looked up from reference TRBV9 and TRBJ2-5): DSGVTQTPKHLITATGQRVTLRCSPRSGDLSVYWYQQSLDQGLQFLIQYYNGEERAKGNILERFSAQQFPDLHSELNLSSLELGDSALYFCASSLRGKLETQYFGPGTRLLVL.

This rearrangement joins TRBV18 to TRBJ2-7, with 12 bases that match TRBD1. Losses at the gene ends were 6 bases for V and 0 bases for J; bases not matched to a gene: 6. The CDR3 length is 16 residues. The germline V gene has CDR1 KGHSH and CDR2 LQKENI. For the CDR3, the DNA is TGTGCCAGCTCTGGGGACAGGGGGCCGAACTCCTACGAGCAGTACTTC. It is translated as CASSGDRGPNSYEQYF.

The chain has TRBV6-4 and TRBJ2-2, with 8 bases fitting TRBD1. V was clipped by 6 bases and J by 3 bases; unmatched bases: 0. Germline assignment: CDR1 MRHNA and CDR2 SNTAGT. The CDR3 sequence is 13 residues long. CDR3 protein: CASRTGDTGELFF. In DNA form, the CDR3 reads TGTGCCAGCAGGACAGGGGACACCGGGGAGCTGTTTTTT.

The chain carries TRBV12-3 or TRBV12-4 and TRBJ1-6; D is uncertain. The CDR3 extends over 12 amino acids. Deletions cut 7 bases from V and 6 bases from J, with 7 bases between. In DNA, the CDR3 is TGTGCCAGCAAAAAGGCTAATTCACCCCTCCACTTT. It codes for CASKKANSPLHF.

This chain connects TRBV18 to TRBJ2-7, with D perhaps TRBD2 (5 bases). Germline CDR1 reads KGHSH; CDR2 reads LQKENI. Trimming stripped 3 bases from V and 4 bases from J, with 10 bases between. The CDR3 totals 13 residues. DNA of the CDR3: TGTGCCAGCTCACCTCCCCTAGCTTACGAGCAGTACTTC. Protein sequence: CASSPPLAYEQYF.

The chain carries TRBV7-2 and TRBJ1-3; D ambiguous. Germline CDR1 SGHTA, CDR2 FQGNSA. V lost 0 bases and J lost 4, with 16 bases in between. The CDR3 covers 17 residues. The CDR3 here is CASSLAPTRGNGNTIYF. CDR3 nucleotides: TGTGCCAGCAGCTTAGCCCCCACACGAGGAAACGGAAACACCATATATTTT.

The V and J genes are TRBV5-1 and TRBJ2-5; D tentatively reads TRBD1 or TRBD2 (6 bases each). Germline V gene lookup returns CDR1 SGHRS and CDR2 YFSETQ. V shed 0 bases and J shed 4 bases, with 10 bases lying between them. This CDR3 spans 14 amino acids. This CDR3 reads CASSLGGGRETQYF. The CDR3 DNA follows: TGCGCCAGCAGCTTGGGTGGGGGGCGAGAGACCCAGTACTTC. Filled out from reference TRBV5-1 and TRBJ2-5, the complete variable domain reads KAGVTQTPRYLIKTRGQQVTLSCSPISGHRSVSWYQQTPGQGLQFLFEYFSETQRNKGNFPGRFSGRQFSNSRSEMNVSTLELGDSALYLCASSLGGGRETQYFGPGTRLLVL.

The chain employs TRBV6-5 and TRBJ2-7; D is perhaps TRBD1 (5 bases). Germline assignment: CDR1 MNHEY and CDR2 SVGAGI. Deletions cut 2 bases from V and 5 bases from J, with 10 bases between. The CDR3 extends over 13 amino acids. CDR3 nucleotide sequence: TGTGCCAGCAGTTACCGCGCAGGGAACGAGCAGTACTTC. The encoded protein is CASSYRAGNEQYF.

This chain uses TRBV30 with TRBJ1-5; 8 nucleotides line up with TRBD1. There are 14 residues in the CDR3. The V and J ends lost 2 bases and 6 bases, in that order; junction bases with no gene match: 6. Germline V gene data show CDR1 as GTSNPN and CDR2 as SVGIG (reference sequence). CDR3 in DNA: TGTGCCTGGAGTAACAGACAGGGGACTCAGCCCCAGCATTTT. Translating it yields CAWSNRQGTQPQHF.

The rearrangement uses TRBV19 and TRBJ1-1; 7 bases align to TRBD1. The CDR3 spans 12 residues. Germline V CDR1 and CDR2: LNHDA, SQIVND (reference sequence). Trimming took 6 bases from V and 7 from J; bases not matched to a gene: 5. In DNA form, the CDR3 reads TGTGCCAGTAGGAGTAGGGGGCTTGAAGCTTTCTTT. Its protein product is CASRSRGLEAFF.

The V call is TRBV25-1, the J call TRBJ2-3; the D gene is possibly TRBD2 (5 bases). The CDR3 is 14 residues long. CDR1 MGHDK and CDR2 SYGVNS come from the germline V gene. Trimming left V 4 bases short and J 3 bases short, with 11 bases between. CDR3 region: CASSGEGLTDTQYF. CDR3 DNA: TGTGCCAGCAGTGGAGAGGGCTTGACAGATACGCAGTATTTT.

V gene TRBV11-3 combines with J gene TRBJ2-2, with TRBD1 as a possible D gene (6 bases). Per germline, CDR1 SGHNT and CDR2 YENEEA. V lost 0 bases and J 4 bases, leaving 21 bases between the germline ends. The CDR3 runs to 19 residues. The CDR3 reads CASSLEGRGLRGTTGELFF. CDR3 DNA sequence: TGTGCCAGCAGCTTAGAGGGCAGGGGCCTAAGGGGTACCACCGGGGAGCTGTTTTTT. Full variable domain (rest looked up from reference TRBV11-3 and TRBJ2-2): EAGVVQSPRYKIIEKKQPVAFWCNPISGHNTLYWYLQNLGQGPELLIRYENEEAVDDSQLPKDRFSAERLKGVDSTLKIQPAELGDSAVYLCASSLEGRGLRGTTGELFFGEGSRLTVL.

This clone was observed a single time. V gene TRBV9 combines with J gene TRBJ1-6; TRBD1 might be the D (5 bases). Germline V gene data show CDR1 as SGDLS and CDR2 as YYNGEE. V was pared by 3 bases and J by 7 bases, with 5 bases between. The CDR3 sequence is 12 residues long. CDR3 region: CASSGQNSPLHF. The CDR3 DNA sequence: TGTGCCAGCAGCGGACAGAATTCACCCCTCCACTTT.

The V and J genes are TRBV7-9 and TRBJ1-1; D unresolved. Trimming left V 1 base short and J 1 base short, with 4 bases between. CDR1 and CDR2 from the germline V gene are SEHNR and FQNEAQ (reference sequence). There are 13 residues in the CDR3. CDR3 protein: CASSLGQNTEAFF. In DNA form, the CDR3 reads TGTGCCAGCAGCTTAGGACAGAACACTGAAGCTTTCTTT.

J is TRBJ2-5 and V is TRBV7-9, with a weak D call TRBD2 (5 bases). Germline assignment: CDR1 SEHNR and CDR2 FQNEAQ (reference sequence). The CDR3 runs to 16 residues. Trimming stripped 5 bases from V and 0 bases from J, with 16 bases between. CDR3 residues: CASSQPRTDYQETQYF. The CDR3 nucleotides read TGTGCCAGCAGCCAACCCCGGACTGACTACCAAGAGACCCAGTACTTC. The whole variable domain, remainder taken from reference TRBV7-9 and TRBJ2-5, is DTGVSQNPRHKITKRGQNVTFRCDPISEHNRLYWYRQTLGQGPEFLTYFQNEAQLEKSRLLSDRFSAERPKGSFSTLEIQRTEQGDSAMYLCASSQPRTDYQETQYFGPGTRLLVL.

The CDR3 sequence: CASSYAAGAETQYF. The CDR3, as DNA: TGCGCCAGCAGCTACGCAGCGGGGGCAGAGACCCAGTACTTC. The chain carries TRBV5-1 and TRBJ2-5, with TRBD2 matching over 8 bases. The ends lost 3 bases at V and 4 bases at J; junction bases unmatched: 5. This CDR3 comprises 14 residues. Germline V CDR1 and CDR2: SGHRS, YFSETQ.

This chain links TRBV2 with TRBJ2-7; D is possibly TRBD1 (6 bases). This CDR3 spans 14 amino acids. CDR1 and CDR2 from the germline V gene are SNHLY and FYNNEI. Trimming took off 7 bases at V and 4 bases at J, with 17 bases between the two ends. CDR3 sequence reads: CASTLGQGLYEQYF. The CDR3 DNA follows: TGTGCCAGCACCCTCGGCCAGGGGTTATACGAGCAGTACTTC. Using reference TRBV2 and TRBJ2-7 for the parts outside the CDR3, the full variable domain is EPEVTQTPSHQVTQMGQEVILRCVPISNHLYFYWYRQILGQKVEFLVSFYNNEISEKSEIFDDQFSVERPDGSNFTLKIRSTKLEDSAMYFCASTLGQGLYEQYFGPGTRLTVT.

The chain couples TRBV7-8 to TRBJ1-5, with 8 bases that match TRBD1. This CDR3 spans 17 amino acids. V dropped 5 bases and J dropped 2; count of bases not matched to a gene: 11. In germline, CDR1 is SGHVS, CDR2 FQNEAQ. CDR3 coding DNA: TGTGCCAGCAGCAGATGGACAGGGAGTATGGGCAATCAGCCCCAGCATTTT. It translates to CASSRWTGSMGNQPQHF.

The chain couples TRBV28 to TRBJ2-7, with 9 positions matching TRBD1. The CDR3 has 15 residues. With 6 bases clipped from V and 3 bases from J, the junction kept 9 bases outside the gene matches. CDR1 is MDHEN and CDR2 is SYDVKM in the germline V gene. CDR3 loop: CASRITGTGRYEQYF. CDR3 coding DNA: TGTGCCAGCAGGATCACCGGGACAGGGCGCTACGAGCAGTACTTC.

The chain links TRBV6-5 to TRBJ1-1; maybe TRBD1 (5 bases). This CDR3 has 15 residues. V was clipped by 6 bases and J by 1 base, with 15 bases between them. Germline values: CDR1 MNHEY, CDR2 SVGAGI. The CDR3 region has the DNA TGTGCCAGCAGAGAGGGGTTCTGGGAGAACACTGAAGCTTTCTTT. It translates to CASREGFWENTEAFF.

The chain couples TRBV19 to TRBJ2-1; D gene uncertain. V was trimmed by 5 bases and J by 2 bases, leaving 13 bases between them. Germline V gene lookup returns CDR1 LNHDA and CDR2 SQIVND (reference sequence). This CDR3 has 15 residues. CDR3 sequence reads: CASSPRGATYNEQFF. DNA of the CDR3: TGTGCCAGTAGTCCCCGAGGAGCGACCTACAATGAGCAGTTCTTC.